This T cell receptor beta chain was found in a study of cytomegalovirus exposure and HLA in healthy donors. General observations from the study: The study labeled 150 to 200 TCR beta chains cytomegalovirus-associated. Data from an earlier analysis indicated that most TCR beta V segments were productive either about 87% or about 30% of the time.

13 Jbeta primers and 60 Vbeta primers were used for the PCR. Here immunoSEQ multiplex PCR was the method, and the copy in TCRdb shows in-frame clones only, minus some. The table records 100,000 to 150,000 clones, roughly three quarters of them present only once. Per germline, CDR1 PRHDT and CDR2 FYEKMQ (reference sequence). The CDR3 has 14 residues. The V end lost 4 bases, the J end lost 2 bases, and 11 bases lay between the germline ends. Unrecorded immune exposure was likely among donors, who were nominally healthy when sampled. Note on this clone: No antigen is known for it.

Sequencing was done on a sample of PBMCs. V is TRBV13 and J is TRBJ1-1; D gene uncertain. The TCR originated in a woman aged 30 to 39 in good health and CMV-seronegative. The CDR3 DNA is TGTGCCAGCAGCTCCACTAGGATCAACACTGAAGCTTTCTTT. This gives the protein CASSSTRINTEAFF.